This T cell receptor beta chain derives from a study of shared clonotypes between healthy human individuals. General study points: As a rule, naive subsets had a larger estimated richness than memory subsets.

Profiling relied on immunoSEQ multiplex PCR, and the TCRdb table lists in-frame clones only, not all of them. Of 1.6 million or so clones listed, around 97% are singletons. As to this clone: The target antigen is unknown.

This receptor was identified in a man in his thirties or forties in good health. The sample taken for sequencing was naive CD4+ T cells sorted from blood. Subset denoted: CD45RA+ positively selected.

The CDR3 sequence: CASRSLLRTSGGNEQFF. The CDR3 DNA sequence: TGTGCCAGCAGGTCCTTACTTAGGACTAGCGGGGGCAATGAGCAGTTCTTC. V gene TRBV7-2 combines with J gene TRBJ2-1; 13 positions match TRBD2. The ends lost 6 bases at V and 6 bases at J; junction bases unmatched: 11. CDR3 size: 17 residues. Germline CDR1 SGHTA, CDR2 FQGNSA.